This TCR beta chain comes out of a study of T-cell reconstitution after alpha-beta-depleted transplantation in children. V lost 2 bases, J lost 2 bases, and 13 bases lay in between. CDR1 SGHTA and CDR2 FQGNSA come from the germline V gene. This CDR3 contains 15 residues. The library targeted TCRbeta and was prepared with unique molecular identifiers. MiXCR, applied by TCRdb to the PCR reads, yields one record per CDR3 protein. Altogether some 600,000 distinct CDR3 sequences are present, about an eighth being singletons, with the ten largest covering around 2.2%. This sequence joins TRBV7-2 and TRBJ2-7; weak D call: TRBD1 (6 bases). The receptor was isolated from a male patient between 5 and 17 years old who had a stem cell transplant for acute myeloid leukemia, so the T cells may come from the graft donor. The sample consisted of PBMCs, mostly from graft donor cells, taken 360 days after TCRalphabeta/CD19-depleted stem cell transplant. This CDR3 reads CASSLPTGPTYEQYF. For the CDR3, the DNA is TGTGCCAGCAGCTTACCGACAGGACCGACCTACGAGCAGTACTTC.